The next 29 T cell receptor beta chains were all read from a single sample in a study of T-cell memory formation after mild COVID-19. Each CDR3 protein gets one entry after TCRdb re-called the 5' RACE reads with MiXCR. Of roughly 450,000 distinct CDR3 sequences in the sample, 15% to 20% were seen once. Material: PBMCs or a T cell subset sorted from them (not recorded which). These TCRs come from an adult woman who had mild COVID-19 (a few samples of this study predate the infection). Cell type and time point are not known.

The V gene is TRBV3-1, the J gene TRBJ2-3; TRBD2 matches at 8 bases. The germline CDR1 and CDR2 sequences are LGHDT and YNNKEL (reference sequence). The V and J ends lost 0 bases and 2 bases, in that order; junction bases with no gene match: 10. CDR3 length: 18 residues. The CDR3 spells CASSQEPTAGVDTDTQYF. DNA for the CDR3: TGTGCCAGCAGCCAAGAACCGACAGCGGGGGTAGACACAGATACGCAGTATTTT.

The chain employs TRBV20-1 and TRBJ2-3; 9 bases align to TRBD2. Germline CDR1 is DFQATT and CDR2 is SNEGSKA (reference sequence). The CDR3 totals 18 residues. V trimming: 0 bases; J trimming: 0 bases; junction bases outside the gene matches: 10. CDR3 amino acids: CSARDLVSGSSSTDTQYF. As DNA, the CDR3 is TGCAGTGCTAGAGATCTGGTTAGCGGGAGTTCTAGCACAGATACGCAGTATTTT.

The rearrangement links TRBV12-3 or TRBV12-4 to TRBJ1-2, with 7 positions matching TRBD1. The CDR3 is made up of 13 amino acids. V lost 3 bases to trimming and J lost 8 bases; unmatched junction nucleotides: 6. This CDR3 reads CASSFPGQWGYTF. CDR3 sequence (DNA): TGTGCCAGCAGTTTTCCGGGACAGTGGGGCTACACCTTC.

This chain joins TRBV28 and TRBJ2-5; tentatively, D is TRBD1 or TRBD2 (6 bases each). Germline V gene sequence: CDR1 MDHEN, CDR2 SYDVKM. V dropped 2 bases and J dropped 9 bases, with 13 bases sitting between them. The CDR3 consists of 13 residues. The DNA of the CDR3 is TGTGCCAGCAGTTTAGGCGGGACATCGGCCCAGTACTTC. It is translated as CASSLGGTSAQYF.

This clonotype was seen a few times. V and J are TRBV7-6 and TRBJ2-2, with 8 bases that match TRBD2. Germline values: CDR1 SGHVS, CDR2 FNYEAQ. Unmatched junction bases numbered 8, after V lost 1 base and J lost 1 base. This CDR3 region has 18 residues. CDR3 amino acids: CASSLVGNLAGNTGELFF. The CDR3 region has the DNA TGTGCCAGCAGCTTAGTTGGAAACCTAGCGGGGAACACCGGGGAGCTGTTTTTT. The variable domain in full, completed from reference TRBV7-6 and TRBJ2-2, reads GAGVSQSPRYKVTKRGQDVALRCDPISGHVSLYWYRQALGQGPEFLTYFNYEAQQDKSGLPNDRFSAERPEGSISTLTIQRTEQRDSAMYRCASSLVGNLAGNTGELFFGEGSRLTVL.

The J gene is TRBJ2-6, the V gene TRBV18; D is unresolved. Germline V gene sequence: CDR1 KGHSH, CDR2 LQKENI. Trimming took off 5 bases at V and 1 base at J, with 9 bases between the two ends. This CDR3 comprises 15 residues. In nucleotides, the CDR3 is TGTGCCAGCTCATCCCAGGAGTCTGGGGCCAACGTCCTGACTTTC. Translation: CASSSQESGANVLTF.

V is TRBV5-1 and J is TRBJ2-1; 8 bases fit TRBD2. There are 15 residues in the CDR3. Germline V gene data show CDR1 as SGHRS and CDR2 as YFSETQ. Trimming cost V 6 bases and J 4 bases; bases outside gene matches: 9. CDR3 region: CASKGGSGGYNEQFF. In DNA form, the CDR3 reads TGCGCCAGCAAGGGTGGAAGCGGGGGATACAATGAGCAGTTCTTC.

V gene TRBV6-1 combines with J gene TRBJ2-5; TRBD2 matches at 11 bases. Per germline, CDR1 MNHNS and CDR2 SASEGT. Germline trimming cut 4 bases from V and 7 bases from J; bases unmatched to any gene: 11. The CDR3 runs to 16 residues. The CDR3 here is CASSVLAGGPLRTQYF. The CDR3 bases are TGTGCCAGCAGTGTTTTAGCGGGGGGGCCTCTCCGGACCCAGTACTTC.

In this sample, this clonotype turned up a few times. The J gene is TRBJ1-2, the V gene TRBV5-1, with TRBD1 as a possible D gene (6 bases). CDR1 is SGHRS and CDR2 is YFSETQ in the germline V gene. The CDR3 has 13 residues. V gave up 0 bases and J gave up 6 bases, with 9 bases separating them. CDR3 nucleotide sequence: TGCGCCAGCAGCTTGGAAGGGGGACATGGCTACACCTTC. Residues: CASSLEGGHGYTF.

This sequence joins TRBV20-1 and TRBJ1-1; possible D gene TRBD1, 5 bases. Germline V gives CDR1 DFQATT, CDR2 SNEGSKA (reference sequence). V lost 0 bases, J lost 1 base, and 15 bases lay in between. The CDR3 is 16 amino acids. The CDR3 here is CSARDILAGKNTEAFF. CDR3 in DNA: TGCAGTGCTAGAGATATATTAGCAGGGAAGAACACTGAAGCTTTCTTT.

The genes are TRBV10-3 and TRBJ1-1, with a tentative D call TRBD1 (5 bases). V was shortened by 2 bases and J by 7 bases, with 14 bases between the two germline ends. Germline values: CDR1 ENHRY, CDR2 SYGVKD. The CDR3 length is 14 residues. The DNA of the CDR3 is TGTGCCATCAGTGAGCCAGGGACGGGGATTGAAGCTTTCTTT. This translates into CAISEPGTGIEAFF.

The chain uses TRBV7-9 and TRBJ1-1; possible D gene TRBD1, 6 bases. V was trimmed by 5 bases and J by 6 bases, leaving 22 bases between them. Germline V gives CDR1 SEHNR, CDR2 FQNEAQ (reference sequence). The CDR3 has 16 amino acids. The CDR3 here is CASSLTSGGEFAEAFF. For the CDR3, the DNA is TGTGCCAGCAGCCTGACCTCGGGGGGCGAGTTTGCTGAAGCTTTCTTT.

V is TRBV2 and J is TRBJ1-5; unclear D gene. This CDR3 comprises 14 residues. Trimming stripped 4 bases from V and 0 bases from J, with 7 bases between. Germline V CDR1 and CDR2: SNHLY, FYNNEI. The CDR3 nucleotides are TGTGCCAGCAGTGCTATTTATAGCAATCAGCCCCAGCATTTT. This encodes CASSAIYSNQPQHF.

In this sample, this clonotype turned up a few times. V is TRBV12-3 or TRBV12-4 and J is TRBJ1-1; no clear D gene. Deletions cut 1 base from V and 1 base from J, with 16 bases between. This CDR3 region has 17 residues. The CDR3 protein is CASSLGVPTAPNTEAFF. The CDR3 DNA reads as TGTGCCAGCAGTTTAGGAGTCCCGACTGCACCGAACACTGAAGCTTTCTTT.

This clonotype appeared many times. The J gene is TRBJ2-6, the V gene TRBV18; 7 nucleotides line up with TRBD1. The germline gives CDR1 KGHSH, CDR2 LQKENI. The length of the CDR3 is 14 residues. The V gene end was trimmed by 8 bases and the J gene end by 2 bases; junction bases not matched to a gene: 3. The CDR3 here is CASSQGAGANVLTF. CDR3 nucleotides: TGTGCCAGCAGTCAGGGGGCTGGGGCCAACGTCCTGACTTTC.

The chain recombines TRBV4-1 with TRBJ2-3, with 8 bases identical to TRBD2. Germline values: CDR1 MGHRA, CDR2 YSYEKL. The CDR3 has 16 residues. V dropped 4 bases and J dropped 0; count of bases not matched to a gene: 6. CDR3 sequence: CASSRTAGVSTDTQYF. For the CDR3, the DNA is TGCGCCAGCAGCCGTACAGCGGGGGTTAGCACAGATACGCAGTATTTT.

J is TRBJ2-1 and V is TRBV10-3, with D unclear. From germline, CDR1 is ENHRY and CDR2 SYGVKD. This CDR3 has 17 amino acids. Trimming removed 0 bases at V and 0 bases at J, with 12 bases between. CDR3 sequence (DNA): TGTGCCATCAGTGAGTCTCTGGGATCTAGCTCCTACAATGAGCAGTTCTTC. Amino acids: CAISESLGSSSYNEQFF.

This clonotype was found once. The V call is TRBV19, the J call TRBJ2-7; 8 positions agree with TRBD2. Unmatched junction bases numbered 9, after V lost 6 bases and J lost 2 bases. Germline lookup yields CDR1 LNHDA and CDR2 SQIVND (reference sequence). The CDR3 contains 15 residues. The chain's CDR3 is CASSHEAGAAYEQYF. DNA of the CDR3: TGTGCCAGTAGCCATGAAGCGGGAGCGGCCTACGAGCAGTACTTC.

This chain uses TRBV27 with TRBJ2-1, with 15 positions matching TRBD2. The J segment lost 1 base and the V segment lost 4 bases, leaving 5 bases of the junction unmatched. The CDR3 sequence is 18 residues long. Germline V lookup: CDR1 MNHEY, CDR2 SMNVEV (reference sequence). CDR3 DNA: TGTGCCAGCAGTTCAGGACTAGCGGGAGGGTATTCCTACAATGAGCAGTTCTTC. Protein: CASSSGLAGGYSYNEQFF.

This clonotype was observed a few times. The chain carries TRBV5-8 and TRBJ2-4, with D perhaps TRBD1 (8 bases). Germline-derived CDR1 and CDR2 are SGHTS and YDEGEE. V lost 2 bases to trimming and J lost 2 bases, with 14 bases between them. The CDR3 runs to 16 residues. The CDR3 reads CASSFRQGTTKNIQYF. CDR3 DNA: TGTGCCAGCAGCTTTAGACAGGGGACTACCAAAAACATTCAGTACTTC.

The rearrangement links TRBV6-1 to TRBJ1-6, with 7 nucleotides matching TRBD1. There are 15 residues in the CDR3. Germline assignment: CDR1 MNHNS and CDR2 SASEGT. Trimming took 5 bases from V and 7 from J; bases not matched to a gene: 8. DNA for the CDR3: TGTGCCAGCAGTAGAGACAGGGAGATGAATTCACCCCTCCACTTT. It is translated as CASSRDREMNSPLHF.

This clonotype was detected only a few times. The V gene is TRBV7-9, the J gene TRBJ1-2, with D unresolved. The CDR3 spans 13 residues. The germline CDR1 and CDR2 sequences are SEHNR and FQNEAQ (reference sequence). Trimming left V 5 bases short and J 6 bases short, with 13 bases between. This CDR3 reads CASSTSRADGYTF. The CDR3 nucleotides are TGTGCCAGCAGCACCTCCCGGGCCGATGGCTACACCTTC.

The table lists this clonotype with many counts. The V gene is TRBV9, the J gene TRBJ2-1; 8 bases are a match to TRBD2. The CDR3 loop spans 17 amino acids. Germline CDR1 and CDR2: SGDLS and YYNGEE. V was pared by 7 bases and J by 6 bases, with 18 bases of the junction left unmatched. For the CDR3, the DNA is TGTGCCAGCTCCCTCCCCCGGGGCGGGGGGCCAACCAATGAGCAGTTCTTC. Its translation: CASSLPRGGGPTNEQFF.

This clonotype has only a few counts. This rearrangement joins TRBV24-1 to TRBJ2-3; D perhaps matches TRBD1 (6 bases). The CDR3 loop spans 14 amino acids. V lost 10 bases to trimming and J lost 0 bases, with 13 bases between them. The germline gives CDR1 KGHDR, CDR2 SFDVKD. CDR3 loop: CATAQQGSTDTQYF. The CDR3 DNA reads TGTGCCACGGCGCAACAGGGAAGCACAGATACGCAGTATTTT.

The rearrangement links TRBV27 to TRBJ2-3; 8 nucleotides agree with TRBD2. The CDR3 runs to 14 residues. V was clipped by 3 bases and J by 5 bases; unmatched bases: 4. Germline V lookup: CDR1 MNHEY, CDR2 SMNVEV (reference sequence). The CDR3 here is CASSFGRGGDTQYF. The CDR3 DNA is TGTGCCAGCAGTTTCGGCCGGGGGGGAGATACGCAGTATTTT.

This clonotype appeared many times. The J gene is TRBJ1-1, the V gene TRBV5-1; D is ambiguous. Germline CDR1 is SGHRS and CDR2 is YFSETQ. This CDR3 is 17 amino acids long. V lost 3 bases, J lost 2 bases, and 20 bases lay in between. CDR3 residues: CASSSDGGITFNTEAFF. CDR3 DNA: TGCGCCAGCAGCTCGGACGGAGGAATAACCTTCAACACTGAAGCTTTCTTT.

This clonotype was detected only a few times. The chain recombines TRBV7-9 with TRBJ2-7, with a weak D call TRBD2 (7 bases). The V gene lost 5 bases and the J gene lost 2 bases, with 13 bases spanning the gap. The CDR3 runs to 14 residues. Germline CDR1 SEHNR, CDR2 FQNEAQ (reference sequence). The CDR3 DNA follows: TGTGCCAGCAGCCTTAGGGGGGGACCCTACGAGCAGTACTTC. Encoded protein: CASSLRGGPYEQYF.

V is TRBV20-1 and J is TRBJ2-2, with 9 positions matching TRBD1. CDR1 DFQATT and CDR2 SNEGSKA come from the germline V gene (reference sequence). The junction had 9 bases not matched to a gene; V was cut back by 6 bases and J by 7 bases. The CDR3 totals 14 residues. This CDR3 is CSAWDREIIGELFF. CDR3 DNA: TGCAGTGCCTGGGACAGGGAGATCATCGGGGAGCTGTTTTTT.

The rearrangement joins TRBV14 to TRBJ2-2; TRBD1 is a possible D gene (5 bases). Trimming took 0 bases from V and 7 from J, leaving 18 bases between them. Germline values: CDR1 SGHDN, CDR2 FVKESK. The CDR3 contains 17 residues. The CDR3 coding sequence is TGTGCCAGCAGCCAAGAAATGTCCGCAGGGTTGTTCGGGGAGCTGTTTTTT. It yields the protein CASSQEMSAGLFGELFF.